The 28 T cell receptor beta chains in this list originate from one sample, sequenced in a study of blood T cell repertoires in COVID-19. Profiled with immunoSEQ multiplex PCR; TCRdb holds only in-frame clones, not every one. Of roughly 130,000 clones listed, approximately 84% are singletons. Material: PBMCs or T cells enriched from blood (not recorded which). Source of these receptors: a woman aged 45-59 years with acute COVID-19.

The V call is TRBV10-2, the J call TRBJ2-2; 7 positions match TRBD2. This CDR3 is 14 amino acids long. V was pared by 10 bases and J by 0 bases, with 5 bases of the junction left unmatched. Germline lookup yields CDR1 WSHSY and CDR2 SAAADI. The CDR3 loop is CAITSDANTGELFF. As DNA, the CDR3 is TGCGCCATAACTAGCGACGCGAACACCGGGGAGCTGTTTTTT.

CDR3 nucleotide sequence: TGTGCCAGCAGCAGCCGGGACACCTTAAATAGTCATGGCTACACCTTC. It is translated as CASSSRDTLNSHGYTF. J is TRBJ1-2 and V is TRBV5-6, with TRBD1 as a possible D gene (6 bases). Germline V gene data show CDR1 as SGHDT and CDR2 as YYEEEE. The CDR3 sequence is 16 residues long. V lost 4 bases to trimming and J lost 6 bases, with 22 bases between them.

This clone was recorded once. In DNA, the CDR3 is TGCGCCAGCAGCTTCTATTCCGGGATCGGCACAGATACGCAGTATTTT. Amino acids: CASSFYSGIGTDTQYF. This sequence joins TRBV5-1 and TRBJ2-3, with a possible D match to TRBD2 (5 bases). Trimming pared 2 bases from V and 1 base from J, leaving 14 bases between. Germline loops: CDR1 SGHRS, CDR2 YFSETQ. CDR3 size: 16 residues.

This clone appeared once. The chain uses TRBV29-1 and TRBJ2-5; TRBD2 agrees at 7 bases. This CDR3 has 14 residues. V lost 1 base and J lost 4; bases outside the gene matches: 6. Germline values: CDR1 SQVTM, CDR2 ANQGSEA. CDR3 DNA: TGCAGCGTTGAAGTTCGCGGGAGTGGAGAGACCCAGTACTTC. Translated, it gives CSVEVRGSGETQYF.

The chain uses TRBV7-8 and TRBJ2-7; possibly TRBD2 for D (5 bases). This CDR3 comprises 15 residues. Germline lookup yields CDR1 SGHVS and CDR2 FQNEAQ. V was pared by 1 base and J by 2 bases, with 12 bases between. The CDR3 sequence: CASSLGFSATYEQYF. The CDR3 DNA reads TGTGCCAGCAGCTTAGGTTTTAGCGCGACCTACGAGCAGTACTTC.

The chain joins TRBV4-3 to TRBJ2-1, with 7 nucleotides matching TRBD2. In germline, CDR1 is LGHNA, CDR2 YSLEER. Trimming removed 0 bases from V and 8 bases from J; junction bases left unmatched: 7. The CDR3 is made up of 15 amino acids. CDR3 in amino acids: CASSQEVAGVHEQFF. CDR3 DNA: TGCGCCAGCAGCCAAGAAGTGGCGGGAGTCCATGAGCAGTTCTTC.

V and J are TRBV27 and TRBJ2-7; TRBD1 matches at 9 bases. After removal of 3 bases from V and 2 bases from J, the junction contained 2 bases not matched to a gene. This CDR3 spans 14 amino acids. The germline gives CDR1 MNHEY, CDR2 SMNVEV (reference sequence). For the CDR3, the DNA is TGTGCCAGCAGTTTGGGGACAGGGCCCTACGAGCAGTACTTC. It specifies CASSLGTGPYEQYF.

The rearrangement links TRBV5-4 to TRBJ2-3; 10 bases fit TRBD2. The J segment lost 0 bases and the V segment lost 4 bases, leaving 5 bases of the junction unmatched. Germline V CDR1 and CDR2: SGHNT, YYREEE (reference sequence). This CDR3 contains 16 residues. CDR3 protein: CASSRPLAGSTDTQYF. DNA for the CDR3: TGTGCCAGCAGCAGGCCACTAGCGGGAAGCACAGATACGCAGTATTTT.

V gene TRBV4-3 combines with J gene TRBJ1-3; D is uncertain. CDR1 and CDR2 from the germline V gene are LGHNA and YSLEER. The V and J ends lost 0 bases and 3 bases respectively, with 12 bases between them. This CDR3 has 16 amino acids. CDR3 in amino acids: CASSQDLGGFGNTIYF. The DNA of the CDR3 is TGCGCCAGCAGCCAAGATCTCGGAGGGTTTGGAAACACCATATATTTT.

The gene calls are TRBV19 and TRBJ2-3, with D perhaps TRBD1 (6 bases). CDR1 is LNHDA, CDR2 SQIVND, per germline (reference sequence). The CDR3 sequence is 15 residues long. Trimming removed 4 bases at V and 4 bases at J, with 15 bases between. For the CDR3, the DNA is TGTGCCAGTAGTAACTACGACAGGTTGGCAGATACGCAGTATTTT. Its protein is CASSNYDRLADTQYF.

The chain carries TRBV19 and TRBJ2-2; 7 bases align to TRBD2. This CDR3 is built from 16 residues. Trimming took 1 base from V and 6 from J; bases not matched to a gene: 8. Germline V lookup: CDR1 LNHDA, CDR2 SQIVND (reference sequence). The DNA for the CDR3 is TGTGCCAGTAGTATAGCCCTGGGACTATCTTCCGGGGAGCTGTTTTTT. Protein product: CASSIALGLSSGELFF.

The chain recombines TRBV28 with TRBJ1-1; unclear D gene. Germline values: CDR1 MDHEN, CDR2 SYDVKM. The CDR3 contains 11 residues. With 1 base removed from V and 11 bases from J, the gap between germline ends came to 8 bases. CDR3 residues: CASSLSLLAFF. The CDR3 bases are TGTGCCAGCAGTTTATCACTCTTGGCTTTCTTT.

V and J are TRBV9 and TRBJ2-2; 11 bases are a match to TRBD2. The CDR3 runs to 18 residues. V lost 3 bases, J lost 7 bases, and 14 bases stayed unmatched. Germline V gene sequence: CDR1 SGDLS, CDR2 YYNGEE. The CDR3 sequence: CASSGTGTSGKVHGELFF. CDR3 in DNA: TGTGCCAGCAGCGGTACCGGGACTAGCGGCAAAGTGCACGGGGAGCTGTTTTTT.

This clone showed up just once. The V call is TRBV5-3, the J call TRBJ2-6, with TRBD1 matching over 11 bases. TRBV5-3 qualifies as an ORF whose function is uncertain. The ends lost 4 bases at V and 1 base at J; junction bases unmatched: 13. The CDR3 extends over 20 amino acids. CDR3 bases: TGTGCCAGAAGCCCCCCAGATTCCCGGGACAGGGGGTCTGGGGCCAACGTCCTGACTTTC. Residues: CARSPPDSRDRGSGANVLTF.

There are a few counts of this clone. The rearrangement links TRBV24-1 to TRBJ1-5, with TRBD1 matching over 7 bases. The junction had 4 bases not matched to a gene; V was cut back by 4 bases and J by 8 bases. Germline loops: CDR1 KGHDR, CDR2 SFDVKD. This CDR3 has 13 residues. The CDR3 region has the DNA TGTGCCACCAGTGAAAACAGGGGCAAGCCCCAGCATTTT. Protein sequence: CATSENRGKPQHF.

Here the CDR3 reads CASSLLDRLSTDTQYF. CDR3 sequence (DNA): TGTGCCAGCAGCCTCCTGGACAGGCTAAGCACAGATACGCAGTATTTT. The V gene is TRBV7-2, the J gene TRBJ2-3; 7 bases align to TRBD1. Per the germline V gene, CDR1 is SGHTA and CDR2 is FQGNSA. The CDR3 has 16 residues. Trimming removed 5 bases from V and 0 bases from J; junction bases left unmatched: 8.

CDR3 in DNA: TGTGCCTGGAGTGTAGGAGGACTAGCAGACATTCAGTACTTC. Its translation is CAWSVGGLADIQYF. The gene calls are TRBV30 and TRBJ2-4; 8 nucleotides agree with TRBD2. The CDR3 is 14 amino acids. The J segment lost 8 bases and the V segment lost 0 bases, leaving 6 bases of the junction unmatched. From germline, CDR1 is GTSNPN and CDR2 SVGIG (reference sequence).

The chain links TRBV12-5 to TRBJ1-2; D might be TRBD1 (6 bases). This CDR3 comprises 19 residues. Germline V CDR1 and CDR2: LGHNT, FRNRAP. Deletions cut 5 bases from V and 1 base from J, with 26 bases between. CDR3: CASGLSGSIKEGGNYGYTF. DNA of the CDR3: TGTGCTAGTGGTCTCTCAGGGTCTATAAAGGAAGGGGGTAACTATGGCTACACCTTC.

The gene calls are TRBV2 and TRBJ1-2; TRBD1 matches at 9 bases. The CDR3 totals 15 residues. Per the germline V gene, CDR1 is SNHLY and CDR2 is FYNNEI. Trimming cost V 6 bases and J 5 bases; bases outside gene matches: 10. The CDR3 coding sequence is TGTGCCAGCAGCGAACAGGGGGCGATGGGGTATGGCTACACCTTC. It encodes CASSEQGAMGYGYTF.

This clone was seen only once. CDR3 amino acids: CASSTGHTSGNTIYF. Here the CDR3 DNA reads TGTGCCAGCAGTACGGGACATACCTCTGGAAACACCATATATTTT. The rearrangement joins TRBV6-5 to TRBJ1-3; TRBD1 is a possible D gene (6 bases). The V gene lost 5 bases and the J gene lost 0 bases, with 11 bases spanning the gap. Germline CDR1 is MNHEY and CDR2 is SVGAGI. The CDR3 contains 15 residues.

V and J are TRBV5-6 and TRBJ2-2, with a weak D call TRBD2 (5 bases). The ends were cut back, 2 bases at V and 3 bases at J, with 8 bases in the middle. The CDR3 has 14 residues. Germline-derived CDR1 and CDR2 are SGHDT and YYEEEE. The CDR3 reads CASSFERDTGELFF. The CDR3, as DNA: TGTGCCAGCAGCTTCGAGAGGGACACCGGGGAGCTGTTTTTT. Combining the CDR3 with reference TRBV5-6 and TRBJ2-2 gives the whole variable domain DAGVTQSPTHLIKTRGQQVTLRCSPKSGHDTVSWYQQALGQGPQFIFQYYEEEERQRGNFPDRFSGHQFPNYSSELNVNALLLGDSALYLCASSFERDTGELFFGEGSRLTVL.

The chain carries TRBV15 and TRBJ2-1; TRBD2 agrees at 8 bases. The CDR3 is 13 amino acids. Germline CDR1 is LNHNV and CDR2 is YYDKDF (reference sequence). J lost 9 bases, V lost 11 bases, and 12 bases had no gene match. The chain's CDR3 is CAAAREGRREQFF. The CDR3 DNA reads as TGTGCCGCGGCACGGGAGGGACGGCGTGAGCAGTTCTTC.

V is TRBV10-1 and J is TRBJ2-1; TRBD2 agrees at 8 bases. CDR1 is WNHNN, CDR2 SYGVQD, per germline (reference sequence). V was pared by 8 bases and J by 0 bases, with 18 bases of the junction left unmatched. The CDR3 contains 19 residues. The DNA of the CDR3 is TGCGCCAGCGCTCGATGGACTAGCCCACCGCCAAGCTCCTACAATGAGCAGTTCTTC. Residues: CASARWTSPPPSSYNEQFF.

V usage is TRBV6-5 and J usage is TRBJ2-1; D gene uncertain. V was trimmed by 0 bases and J by 3 bases, leaving 12 bases between them. Germline V gene data show CDR1 as MNHEY and CDR2 as SVGAGI. This CDR3 spans 16 amino acids. CDR3: CASSYSMVSSYNEQFF. The CDR3 region has the DNA TGTGCCAGCAGTTACTCGATGGTTTCTAGCTACAATGAGCAGTTCTTC.

The rearrangement uses TRBV29-1 and TRBJ2-3; no definite D call. With 5 bases removed from V and 3 bases from J, the gap between germline ends came to 9 bases. CDR1 and CDR2 (germline): SQVTM, ANQGSEA. The CDR3 contains 12 residues. In DNA, the CDR3 is TGCAGCGTTCAGTCCGGGACAGATACGCAGTATTTT. It translates to CSVQSGTDTQYF.

The chain uses TRBV5-8 and TRBJ2-5, with 9 bases that match TRBD1. Per the germline V gene, CDR1 is SGHTS and CDR2 is YDEGEE. The CDR3 consists of 15 residues. With 3 bases clipped from V and 4 bases from J, the junction kept 7 bases outside the gene matches. Written as DNA, the CDR3 is TGTGCCAGCAGCTACCTGACAGGGGGAGGAGAGACCCAGTACTTC. Translated: CASSYLTGGGETQYF.

The chain has TRBV21-1 and TRBJ1-2. TRBV21-1 is a listed pseudogene. This CDR3 has 12 amino acids. CDR3 in amino acids: CASSNSHYGYTF. CDR3 DNA sequence: TGTGCCAGCAGCAATAGCCACTATGGCTACACCTTC.

The chain carries TRBV23-1 and TRBJ1-6; D call uncertain. TRBV23-1 is labeled an ORF, and its function is uncertain. Trimming shortened V by 2 bases and J by 5 bases, and 19 bases separated the two germline ends. This CDR3 has 18 residues. As DNA, the CDR3 is TGCGCCAGCAGTCAAAAACTCCCGGTACCTACTGATAATTCACCCCTCCACTTT. The encoded protein is CASSQKLPVPTDNSPLHF.